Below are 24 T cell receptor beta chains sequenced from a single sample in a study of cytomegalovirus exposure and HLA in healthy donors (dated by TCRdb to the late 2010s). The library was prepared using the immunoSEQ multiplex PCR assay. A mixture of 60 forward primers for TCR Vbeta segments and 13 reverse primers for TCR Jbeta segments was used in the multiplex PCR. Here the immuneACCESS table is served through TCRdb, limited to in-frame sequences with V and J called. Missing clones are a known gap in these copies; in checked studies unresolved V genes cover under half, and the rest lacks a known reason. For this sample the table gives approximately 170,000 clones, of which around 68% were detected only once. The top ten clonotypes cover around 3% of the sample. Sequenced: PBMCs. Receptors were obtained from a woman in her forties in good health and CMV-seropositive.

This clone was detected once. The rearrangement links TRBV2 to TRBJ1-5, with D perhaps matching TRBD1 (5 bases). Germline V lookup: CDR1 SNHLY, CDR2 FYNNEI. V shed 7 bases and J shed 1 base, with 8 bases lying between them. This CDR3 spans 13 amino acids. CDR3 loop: CASTRQSNQPQHF. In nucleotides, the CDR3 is TGTGCCAGCACCAGACAGAGCAATCAGCCCCAGCATTTT. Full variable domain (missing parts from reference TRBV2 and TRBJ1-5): EPEVTQTPSHQVTQMGQEVILRCVPISNHLYFYWYRQILGQKVEFLVSFYNNEISEKSEIFDDQFSVERPDGSNFTLKIRSTKLEDSAMYFCASTRQSNQPQHFGDGTRLSIL.

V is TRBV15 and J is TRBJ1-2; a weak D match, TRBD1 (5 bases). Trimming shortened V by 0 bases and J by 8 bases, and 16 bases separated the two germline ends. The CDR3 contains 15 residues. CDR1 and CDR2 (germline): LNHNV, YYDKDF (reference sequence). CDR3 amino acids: CATSRDRARAQGYTF. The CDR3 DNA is TGTGCCACCAGCAGAGACCGGGCCAGGGCGCAGGGCTACACCTTC.

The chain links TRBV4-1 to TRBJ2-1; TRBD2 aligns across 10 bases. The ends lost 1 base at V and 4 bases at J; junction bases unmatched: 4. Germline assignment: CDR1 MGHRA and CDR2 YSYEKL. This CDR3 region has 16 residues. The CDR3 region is CASSQVLAGRYNEQFF. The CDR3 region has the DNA TGCGCCAGCAGCCAAGTACTAGCGGGGCGGTACAATGAGCAGTTCTTC.

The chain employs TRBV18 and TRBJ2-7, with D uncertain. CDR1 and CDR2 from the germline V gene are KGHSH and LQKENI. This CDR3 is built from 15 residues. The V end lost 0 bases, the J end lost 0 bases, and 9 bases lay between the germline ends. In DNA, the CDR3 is TGTGCCAGCTCACCACCTGTAGCCTCCTCCTACGAGCAGTACTTC. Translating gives CASSPPVASSYEQYF.

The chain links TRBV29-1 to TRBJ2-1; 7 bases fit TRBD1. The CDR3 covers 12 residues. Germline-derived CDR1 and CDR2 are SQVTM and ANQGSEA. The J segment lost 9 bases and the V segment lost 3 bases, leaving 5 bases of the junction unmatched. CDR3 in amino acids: CSVDPQGSEQFF. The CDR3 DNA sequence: TGCAGCGTTGACCCACAGGGGTCTGAGCAGTTCTTC.

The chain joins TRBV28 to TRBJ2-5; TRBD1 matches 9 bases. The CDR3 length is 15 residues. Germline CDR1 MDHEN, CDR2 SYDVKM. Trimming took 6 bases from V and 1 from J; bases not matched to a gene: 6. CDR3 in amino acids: CASSPTGGRQETQYF. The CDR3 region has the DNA TGTGCCAGCAGCCCGACAGGGGGTCGCCAAGAGACCCAGTACTTC.

CDR3 loop: CASSPRGNSNQPQHF. The CDR3 DNA sequence: TGTGCCAGCTCACCCCGCGGGAATAGCAATCAGCCCCAGCATTTT. V usage is TRBV18 and J usage is TRBJ1-5; D is ambiguous. V shed 3 bases and J shed 0 bases, with 9 bases lying between them. The CDR3 is 15 residues long. CDR1 is KGHSH and CDR2 is LQKENI in the germline V gene.

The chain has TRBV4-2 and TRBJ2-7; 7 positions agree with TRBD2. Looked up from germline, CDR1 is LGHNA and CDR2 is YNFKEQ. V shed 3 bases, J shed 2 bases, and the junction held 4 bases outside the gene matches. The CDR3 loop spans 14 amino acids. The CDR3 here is CASSQLADTYEQYF. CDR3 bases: TGTGCCAGCAGCCAGCTAGCGGATACCTACGAGCAGTACTTC.

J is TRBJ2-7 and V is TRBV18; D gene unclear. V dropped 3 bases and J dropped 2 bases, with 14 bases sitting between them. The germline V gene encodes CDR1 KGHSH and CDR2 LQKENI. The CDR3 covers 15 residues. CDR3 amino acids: CASSPMHGGTYEQYF. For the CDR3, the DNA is TGTGCCAGCTCACCCATGCACGGCGGAACCTACGAGCAGTACTTC.

CDR3 nucleotide sequence: TGTGCCAGCAGCCAAGCTGGGGCGGGGAGCTCCTACGAGCAGTACTTC. It codes for CASSQAGAGSSYEQYF. The V gene is TRBV28, the J gene TRBJ2-7, with D possibly matching TRBD2 (6 bases). This CDR3 has 16 amino acids. Trimming shortened V by 6 bases and J by 0 bases, and 18 bases separated the two germline ends. Germline values: CDR1 MDHEN, CDR2 SYDVKM.

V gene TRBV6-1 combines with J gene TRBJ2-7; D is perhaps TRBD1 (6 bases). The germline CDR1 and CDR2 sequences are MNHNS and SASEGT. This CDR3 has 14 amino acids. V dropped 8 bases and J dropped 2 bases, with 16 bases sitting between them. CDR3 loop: CASRIERDTYEQYF. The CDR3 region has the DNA TGTGCCAGCCGCATAGAACGGGACACCTACGAGCAGTACTTC.

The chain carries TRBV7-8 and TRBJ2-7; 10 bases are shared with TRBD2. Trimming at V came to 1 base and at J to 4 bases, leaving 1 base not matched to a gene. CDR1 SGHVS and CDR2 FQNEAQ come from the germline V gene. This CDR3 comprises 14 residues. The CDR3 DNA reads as TGTGCCAGCAGCTTAGGGGGACTAGCGTACGAGCAGTACTTC. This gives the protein CASSLGGLAYEQYF.

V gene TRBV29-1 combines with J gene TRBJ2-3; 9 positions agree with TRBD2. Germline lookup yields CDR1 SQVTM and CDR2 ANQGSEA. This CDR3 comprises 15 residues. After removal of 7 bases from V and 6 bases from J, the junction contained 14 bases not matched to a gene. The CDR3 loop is CSAEGLAPGVDTQYF. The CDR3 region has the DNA TGCAGCGCAGAGGGACTAGCCCCGGGGGTGGATACGCAGTATTTT.

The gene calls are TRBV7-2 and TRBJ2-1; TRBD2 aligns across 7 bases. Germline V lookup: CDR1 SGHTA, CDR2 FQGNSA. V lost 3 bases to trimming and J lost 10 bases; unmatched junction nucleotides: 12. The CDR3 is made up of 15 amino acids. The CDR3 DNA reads TGTGCCAGCAGCTTCGGGGGACTCGGGAGGAGGGAGCAGTTCTTC. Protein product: CASSFGGLGRREQFF.

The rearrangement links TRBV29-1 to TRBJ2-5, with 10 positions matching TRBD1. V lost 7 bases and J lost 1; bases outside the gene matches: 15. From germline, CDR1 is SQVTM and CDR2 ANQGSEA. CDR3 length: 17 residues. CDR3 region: CSGQGARTGGFQETQYF. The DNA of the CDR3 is TGCAGCGGACAGGGGGCGCGAACGGGAGGGTTCCAAGAGACCCAGTACTTC.

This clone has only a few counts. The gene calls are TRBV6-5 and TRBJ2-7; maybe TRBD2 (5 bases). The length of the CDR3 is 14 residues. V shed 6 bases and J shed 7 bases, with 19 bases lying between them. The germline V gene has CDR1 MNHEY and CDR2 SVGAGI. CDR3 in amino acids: CASSESPGSGEQYF. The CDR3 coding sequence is TGTGCCAGCAGCGAATCACCGGGCTCGGGGGAGCAGTACTTC.

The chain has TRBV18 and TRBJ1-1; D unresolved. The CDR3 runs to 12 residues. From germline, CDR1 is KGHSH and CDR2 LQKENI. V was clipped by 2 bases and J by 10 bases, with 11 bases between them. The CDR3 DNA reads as TGTGCCAGCTCACCAGACGGGGAAGGAGCTTTCTTT. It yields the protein CASSPDGEGAFF.

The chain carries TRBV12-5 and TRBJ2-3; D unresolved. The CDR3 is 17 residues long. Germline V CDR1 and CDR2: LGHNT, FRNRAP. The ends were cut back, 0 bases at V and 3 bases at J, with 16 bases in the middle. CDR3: CASGLVLNPSRTDTQYF. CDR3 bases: TGTGCTAGTGGTTTGGTTCTTAACCCTAGTAGGACAGATACGCAGTATTTT.

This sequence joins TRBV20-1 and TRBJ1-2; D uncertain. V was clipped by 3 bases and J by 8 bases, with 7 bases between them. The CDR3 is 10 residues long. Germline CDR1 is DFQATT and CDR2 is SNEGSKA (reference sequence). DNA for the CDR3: TGCAGTGCTAGGGTGAGGGGCTACACCTTC. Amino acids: CSARVRGYTF.

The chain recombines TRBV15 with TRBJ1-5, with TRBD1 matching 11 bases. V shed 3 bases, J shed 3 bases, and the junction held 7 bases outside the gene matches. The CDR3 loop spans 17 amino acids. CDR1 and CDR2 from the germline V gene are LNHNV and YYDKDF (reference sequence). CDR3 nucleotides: TGTGCCACCAGCAGTTCGGACAGGGGGCTTTTCAATCAGCCCCAGCATTTT. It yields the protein CATSSSDRGLFNQPQHF.

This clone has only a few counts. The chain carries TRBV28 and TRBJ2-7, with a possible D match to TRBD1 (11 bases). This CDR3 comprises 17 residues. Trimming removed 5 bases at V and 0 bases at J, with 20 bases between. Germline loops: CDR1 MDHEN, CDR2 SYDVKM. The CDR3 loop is CASSGQGASGSSYEQYF. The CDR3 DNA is TGTGCCAGCAGTGGACAGGGGGCTAGCGGGAGCTCCTACGAGCAGTACTTC.

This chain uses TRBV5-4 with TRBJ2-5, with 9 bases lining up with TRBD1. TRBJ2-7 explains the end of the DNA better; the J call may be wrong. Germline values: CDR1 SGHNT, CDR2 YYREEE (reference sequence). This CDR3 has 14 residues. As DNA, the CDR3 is TGTGCCAGCAGCAAACAGGGGGCCTCCTACGAGCAGTACTTC. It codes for CASSKQGASYEQYF.

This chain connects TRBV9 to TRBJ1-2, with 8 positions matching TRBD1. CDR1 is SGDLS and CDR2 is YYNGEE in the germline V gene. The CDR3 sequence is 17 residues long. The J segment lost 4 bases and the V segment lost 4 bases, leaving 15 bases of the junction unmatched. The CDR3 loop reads CASSSSAQGARLYGYTF. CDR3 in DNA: TGTGCCAGCAGCTCATCAGCCCAGGGGGCTCGTCTCTATGGCTACACCTTC.

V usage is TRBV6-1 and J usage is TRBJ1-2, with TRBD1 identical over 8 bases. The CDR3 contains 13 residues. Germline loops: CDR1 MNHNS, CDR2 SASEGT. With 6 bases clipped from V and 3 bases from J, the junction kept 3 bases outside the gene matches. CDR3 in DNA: TGTGCCAGCAGAGAGGACAGGGACTATGGCTACACCTTC. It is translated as CASREDRDYGYTF.